This is a list of T cell receptor beta chains from one sample in a study of shared clonotypes between healthy human individuals. The assay was immunoSEQ multiplex PCR, and TCRdb's table has in-frame clones only and misses some. The sample consists of 550,000 to 850,000 clones, 72% of them appearing once. Input material: memory CD4+ T cells sorted from blood. The origin of the receptors is a woman aged 25-40 years in good health. The CDR3 runs from the conserved cysteine through the conserved F or W. The order of the fields is J gene, D gene, V gene, clone size, CDR3 DNA, CDR3 protein. The D gene is left open where the match is weak. Clone size is shown for a subset of rows, as once, few, many or a class of expanded clone.

j_gene: TRBJ1-4; d_gene: .; v_gene: TRBV6-1; abundance: .; CDR3nt: TGTGCCAGCAGGGATAGGCCGGGAGGTGAAAAACTGTTTTTT; CDR3aa: CASRDRPGGEKLFF
j_gene: TRBJ2-1; d_gene: TRBD2; v_gene: TRBV6-1; abundance: .; CDR3nt: TGTGCCAGCACCTTAGCGGGAGGGCAATCCGATGAGCAGTTCTTC; CDR3aa: CASTLAGGQSDEQFF
j_gene: TRBJ2-3; d_gene: .; v_gene: TRBV5-1; abundance: .; CDR3nt: TGCGCCAGCAGCTTGATGGCGGGACAACTAGATACGCAGTATTTT; CDR3aa: CASSLMAGQLDTQYF
j_gene: TRBJ1-2; d_gene: .; v_gene: TRBV9; abundance: few; CDR3nt: TGTGCCAGCAGCGTAGTGAGCTCGAACTATGGCTACACCTTC; CDR3aa: CASSVVSSNYGYTF
j_gene: TRBJ2-3; d_gene: .; v_gene: TRBV9; abundance: .; CDR3nt: TGTGCCAGCAGCGTAGAAGCGGGACAGTCAACAGATACGCAGTATTTT; CDR3aa: CASSVEAGQSTDTQYF
j_gene: TRBJ2-1; d_gene: .; v_gene: TRBV7-9; abundance: many; CDR3nt: TGTGCCAGCAGCTTAGATCGTCTAGTTCTTCACAATGAGCAGTTCTTC; CDR3aa: CASSLDRLVLHNEQFF
j_gene: TRBJ2-7; d_gene: .; v_gene: TRBV7-9; abundance: few; CDR3nt: TGTGCCAGCAGCTTAGGGCAGGGGGGCTACGAGCAGTACTTC; CDR3aa: CASSLGQGGYEQYF
j_gene: TRBJ2-1; d_gene: .; v_gene: TRBV6-1; abundance: .; CDR3nt: TGTGCCAGCAGTGAGGGGACGGTCTACAATGAGCAGTTCTTC; CDR3aa: CASSEGTVYNEQFF
j_gene: TRBJ1-5; d_gene: .; v_gene: TRBV18; abundance: .; CDR3nt: TGTGCCAGCTCCGAAAACACCCCCGGCGGCAATCAGCCCCAGCATTTT; CDR3aa: CASSENTPGGNQPQHF
j_gene: TRBJ1-1; d_gene: .; v_gene: TRBV29-1; abundance: .; CDR3nt: TGCAGCGTTGAAGATAGGCACACAGACACTGAAGCTTTCTTT; CDR3aa: CSVEDRHTDTEAFF
j_gene: TRBJ2-7; d_gene: TRBD1; v_gene: TRBV5-1; abundance: .; CDR3nt: TGCGCCAGCAGATTACAGGCCGGGACAGTGTCCTACGAGCAGTACTTC; CDR3aa: CASRLQAGTVSYEQYF
j_gene: TRBJ1-2; d_gene: .; v_gene: TRBV28; abundance: once; CDR3nt: TGTGCCAGCAGTTTGGTCTACCGGGGCTACACCTTC; CDR3aa: CASSLVYRGYTF
j_gene: TRBJ2-7; d_gene: .; v_gene: TRBV7-3; abundance: few; CDR3nt: TGTGCCAGCAGCTTACTACAGGGTAACGAGCAGTACTTC; CDR3aa: CASSLLQGNEQYF
j_gene: TRBJ2-1; d_gene: .; v_gene: TRBV18; abundance: .; CDR3nt: TGTGCCAGCTCACCACCGCTGGGGTTAGGAGAGCAGTTCTTC; CDR3aa: CASSPPLGLGEQFF
j_gene: TRBJ1-2; d_gene: TRBD1; v_gene: TRBV5-1; abundance: once; CDR3nt: TGCGCCAGCAGCCGAGACAGGGCCACTAACTATGGCTACACCTTC; CDR3aa: CASSRDRATNYGYTF
j_gene: TRBJ1-2; d_gene: .; v_gene: TRBV18; abundance: .; CDR3nt: TGTGCCAGCTCACCAGGGACCGGACCCTATGGCTACACCTTC; CDR3aa: CASSPGTGPYGYTF
j_gene: TRBJ1-3; d_gene: TRBD1; v_gene: TRBV5-1; abundance: .; CDR3nt: TGCGCCAGCAGCACCGGGACAGGGGGCTCTGGAAACACCATATATTTT; CDR3aa: CASSTGTGGSGNTIYF
j_gene: TRBJ2-5; d_gene: TRBD2; v_gene: TRBV18; abundance: .; CDR3nt: TGTGCCAGCTCACCGGGGAGGGCGGCCCTTAAAGAGACCCAGTACTTC; CDR3aa: CASSPGRAALKETQYF
j_gene: TRBJ1-2; d_gene: .; v_gene: TRBV6-1; abundance: once; CDR3nt: TGTGCCAGCAGTAAATGGGGCTATGGCTACACCTTC; CDR3aa: CASSKWGYGYTF
j_gene: TRBJ1-5; d_gene: TRBD1; v_gene: TRBV9; abundance: few; CDR3nt: TGTGCCAGCAGCTTGGGGACAGCTTTCAATCAGCCCCAGCATTTT; CDR3aa: CASSLGTAFNQPQHF
j_gene: TRBJ2-5; d_gene: TRBD2; v_gene: TRBV27; abundance: .; CDR3nt: TGTGCCAGCAGAGATCGACTAGCGGGTCAGGAGACCCAGTACTTC; CDR3aa: CASRDRLAGQETQYF
j_gene: TRBJ2-1; d_gene: TRBD2; v_gene: TRBV27; abundance: .; CDR3nt: TGTGCCAGCAGCAGGCTAGCGGGATCACACAATGAGCAGTTCTTC; CDR3aa: CASSRLAGSHNEQFF
j_gene: TRBJ2-2; d_gene: .; v_gene: TRBV6-5; abundance: .; CDR3nt: TGTGCCAGCAGTTACTCCCCGAACGGCGGCACCGGGGAGCTGTTTTTT; CDR3aa: CASSYSPNGGTGELFF
j_gene: TRBJ2-5; d_gene: .; v_gene: TRBV10-2; abundance: few; CDR3nt: TGCGCCAGCAGTGTCCCAGGGGAACAGACCCAGTACTTC; CDR3aa: CASSVPGEQTQYF
j_gene: TRBJ2-3; d_gene: TRBD2; v_gene: TRBV5-1; abundance: .; CDR3nt: TGCGCCAGCAGCTTAACTAGCGGGAGGGTAGATACGCAGTATTTT; CDR3aa: CASSLTSGRVDTQYF
j_gene: TRBJ2-7; d_gene: TRBD1; v_gene: TRBV2; abundance: .; CDR3nt: TGTGCCAGCAGAGTCCGACAGGGGGCGAACTACGAGCAGTACTTC; CDR3aa: CASRVRQGANYEQYF
j_gene: TRBJ2-5; d_gene: .; v_gene: TRBV5-1; abundance: .; CDR3nt: TGCGCCAGCAGCTCGGGCTCTACTCGGCCGGGGGAGCAGTACTTC; CDR3aa: CASSSGSTRPGEQYF
j_gene: TRBJ2-1; d_gene: TRBD2; v_gene: TRBV7-3; abundance: .; CDR3nt: TGTGCCAGTTTAGCGGGAGAAGGCGGTGAGCAGTTCTTC; CDR3aa: CASLAGEGGEQFF
j_gene: TRBJ2-1; d_gene: TRBD2; v_gene: TRBV27; abundance: .; CDR3nt: TGTGCCAGCTCAAGCGGGAGTTATCCCAATGAGCAGTTCTTC; CDR3aa: CASSSGSYPNEQFF
j_gene: TRBJ2-1; d_gene: .; v_gene: TRBV14; abundance: .; CDR3nt: TGTGCCAGCAGCCCCAGGACGAGCCCCTACAATGAGCAGTTCTTC; CDR3aa: CASSPRTSPYNEQFF
j_gene: TRBJ2-7; d_gene: TRBD2; v_gene: TRBV29-1; abundance: .; CDR3nt: TGCAGCGTTGACTGGCGGGAGGGCCGGGACGAGCAGTACTTC; CDR3aa: CSVDWREGRDEQYF
j_gene: TRBJ1-2; d_gene: .; v_gene: TRBV11-2; abundance: .; CDR3nt: TGTGCCAGCAGCCACTACACCGGGACGAGGGGTGGCTACACCTTC; CDR3aa: CASSHYTGTRGGYTF
j_gene: TRBJ2-7; d_gene: .; v_gene: TRBV9; abundance: .; CDR3nt: TGTGCCAGCAGCGCGGACACCGAGCAGTACTTC; CDR3aa: CASSADTEQYF
j_gene: TRBJ1-2; d_gene: .; v_gene: TRBV18; abundance: .; CDR3nt: TGTGCCAGCTCACTTGGACAGGGCTACACCTTC; CDR3aa: CASSLGQGYTF
j_gene: TRBJ1-4; d_gene: .; v_gene: TRBV6-1; abundance: .; CDR3nt: TGTGCCAGCAGTTTGACAGGCACAGAAAAACTGTTTTTT; CDR3aa: CASSLTGTEKLFF
j_gene: TRBJ2-7; d_gene: .; v_gene: TRBV5-1; abundance: .; CDR3nt: TGCGCCAGCAGCTTAGGGGGACACGAGCAGTACTTC; CDR3aa: CASSLGGHEQYF
j_gene: TRBJ1-1; d_gene: TRBD1; v_gene: TRBV30; abundance: .; CDR3nt: TGTGCCTGGAGTCGGGACAGTAAGAACACTGAAGCTTTCTTT; CDR3aa: CAWSRDSKNTEAFF
j_gene: TRBJ2-3; d_gene: .; v_gene: TRBV5-1; abundance: .; CDR3nt: TGCGCCAGCAGCTTGGATTCAAGCACAGATACGCAGTATTTT; CDR3aa: CASSLDSSTDTQYF
j_gene: TRBJ1-5; d_gene: .; v_gene: TRBV28; abundance: .; CDR3nt: TGTGCCAGCAGTCCCAGTAACGAGAGGCCCCAGCATTTT; CDR3aa: CASSPSNERPQHF
j_gene: TRBJ2-1; d_gene: .; v_gene: TRBV11-2; abundance: .; CDR3nt: TGTGCCAGCAGCTTACGACCGAGCTCCTACAATGAGCAGTTCTTC; CDR3aa: CASSLRPSSYNEQFF
j_gene: TRBJ2-2; d_gene: TRBD1; v_gene: TRBV2; abundance: .; CDR3nt: TGTGCCAGCAGCGAATTACCGGGACAGGGGAACACCGGGGAGCTGTTTTTT; CDR3aa: CASSELPGQGNTGELFF
j_gene: TRBJ2-7; d_gene: TRBD2; v_gene: TRBV19; abundance: .; CDR3nt: TGTGCCAGTAGTATTGGGGGACTAGCGGGAGGGCCCTCCAACGAGCAGTACTTC; CDR3aa: CASSIGGLAGGPSNEQYF
j_gene: TRBJ1-1; d_gene: TRBD1; v_gene: TRBV7-8; abundance: once; CDR3nt: TGTGCCAGCAGCGCCTCAATCCGGGACAGAAGGACTGAAGCTTTCTTT; CDR3aa: CASSASIRDRRTEAFF
j_gene: TRBJ2-1; d_gene: TRBD2; v_gene: TRBV5-4; abundance: .; CDR3nt: TGTGCCAGCAGCTCACACGTAGCGGGGACCTTGAATGAGCAGTTCTTC; CDR3aa: CASSSHVAGTLNEQFF
j_gene: TRBJ2-5; d_gene: TRBD2; v_gene: TRBV4-1; abundance: .; CDR3nt: TGCGCCAGCAGCCAAGGTCCGGGAGGGGTAGAGACCCAGTACTTC; CDR3aa: CASSQGPGGVETQYF
j_gene: TRBJ2-5; d_gene: TRBD2; v_gene: TRBV5-1; abundance: once; CDR3nt: TGCGCCAGCAGCTTGGGCGGGAGGCCCAACCAAGAGACCCAGTACTTC; CDR3aa: CASSLGGRPNQETQYF
j_gene: TRBJ2-7; d_gene: .; v_gene: TRBV27; abundance: .; CDR3nt: TGTGCCAGCAGTTTTCGGGGCCGAGAGCAGTACTTC; CDR3aa: CASSFRGREQYF
j_gene: TRBJ1-5; d_gene: TRBD1; v_gene: TRBV4-1; abundance: .; CDR3nt: TGCGCCAGCAGCCTTGGACAGGGAGGAGGGAGGAGGCATCAGCCCCAGCATTTT; CDR3aa: CASSLGQGGGRRHQPQHF
j_gene: TRBJ1-4; d_gene: .; v_gene: TRBV10-3; abundance: .; CDR3nt: TGTGCCATCAGTGAGTTCGGGACGGTTGAAAAACTGTTTTTT; CDR3aa: CAISEFGTVEKLFF
j_gene: TRBJ2-3; d_gene: TRBD2; v_gene: TRBV18; abundance: .; CDR3nt: TGTGCCAGCTCACCGGGGACTAGGGGCGATACGCAGTATTTT; CDR3aa: CASSPGTRGDTQYF
j_gene: TRBJ2-1; d_gene: TRBD2; v_gene: TRBV19; abundance: .; CDR3nt: TGTGCCAGTAGTTCCGTAGCGGGAGAGAACAATGAGCAGTTCTTC; CDR3aa: CASSSVAGENNEQFF
j_gene: TRBJ2-7; d_gene: TRBD2; v_gene: TRBV18; abundance: .; CDR3nt: TGTGCCAGCTCAAAGGCAGGGGGTCTAGCGGGAGACGAGCAGTACTTC; CDR3aa: CASSKAGGLAGDEQYF
j_gene: TRBJ2-7; d_gene: .; v_gene: TRBV11-2; abundance: .; CDR3nt: TGTGCCAGCAGCTTAAGCGGCTCGACGGGCTACGAGCAGTACTTC; CDR3aa: CASSLSGSTGYEQYF
j_gene: TRBJ1-1; d_gene: .; v_gene: TRBV6-5; abundance: .; CDR3nt: TGTGCCAGCAGTTACGGGGTTTGGACTGAAGCTTTCTTT; CDR3aa: CASSYGVWTEAFF
j_gene: TRBJ2-3; d_gene: .; v_gene: TRBV5-1; abundance: .; CDR3nt: TGCGCCAGCAGCCCTCTTGAGCAGCGCTCCACAGATACGCAGTATTTT; CDR3aa: CASSPLEQRSTDTQYF